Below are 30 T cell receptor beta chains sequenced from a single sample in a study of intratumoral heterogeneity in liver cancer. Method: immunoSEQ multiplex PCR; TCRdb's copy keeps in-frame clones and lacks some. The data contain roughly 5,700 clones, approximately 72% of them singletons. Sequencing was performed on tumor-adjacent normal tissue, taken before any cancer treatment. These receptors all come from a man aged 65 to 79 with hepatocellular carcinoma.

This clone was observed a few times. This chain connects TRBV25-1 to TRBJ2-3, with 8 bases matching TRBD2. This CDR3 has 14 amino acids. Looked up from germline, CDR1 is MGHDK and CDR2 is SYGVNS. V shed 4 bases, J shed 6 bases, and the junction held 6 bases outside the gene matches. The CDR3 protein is CASSVSGGGDTQYF. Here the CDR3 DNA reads TGTGCCAGCAGTGTCAGCGGGGGTGGGGATACGCAGTATTTT.

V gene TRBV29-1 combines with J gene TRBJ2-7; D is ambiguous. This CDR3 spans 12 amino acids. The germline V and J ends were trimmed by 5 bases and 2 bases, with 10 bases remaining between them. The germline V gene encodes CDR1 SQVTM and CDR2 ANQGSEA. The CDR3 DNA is TGCAGCGTTCTTTCAGGTACCTACGAGCAGTACGTC. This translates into CSVLSGTYEQYV.

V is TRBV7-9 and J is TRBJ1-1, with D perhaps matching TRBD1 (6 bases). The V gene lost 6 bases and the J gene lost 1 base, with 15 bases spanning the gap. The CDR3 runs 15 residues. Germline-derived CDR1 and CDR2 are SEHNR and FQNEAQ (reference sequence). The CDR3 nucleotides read TGTGCCAGCAGTCAAACGACAGGCGAGAACACTGAAGCTTTCTTT. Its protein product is CASSQTTGENTEAFF.

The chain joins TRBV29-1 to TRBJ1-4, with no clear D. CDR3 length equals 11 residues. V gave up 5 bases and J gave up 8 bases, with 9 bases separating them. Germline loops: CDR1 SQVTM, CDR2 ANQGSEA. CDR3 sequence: CSVPWGEKLFF. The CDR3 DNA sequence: TGCAGCGTTCCCTGGGGAGAAAAACTGTTTTTT.

The CDR3 reads CANEGAGGTGELFF. The CDR3 DNA reads TGTGCCAATGAGGGGGCCGGCGGGACCGGGGAGCTGTTTTTT. The genes are TRBV6-5 and TRBJ2-2; TRBD1 agrees at 7 bases. Germline CDR1 MNHEY, CDR2 SVGAGI. The J segment lost 5 bases and the V segment lost 10 bases, leaving 10 bases of the junction unmatched. The CDR3 totals 14 residues.

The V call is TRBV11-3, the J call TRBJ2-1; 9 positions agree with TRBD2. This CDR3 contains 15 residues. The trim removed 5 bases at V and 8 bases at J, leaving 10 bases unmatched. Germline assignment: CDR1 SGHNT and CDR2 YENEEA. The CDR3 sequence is CASSRAASGEDEQFF. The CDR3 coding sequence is TGTGCCAGCAGCAGGGCCGCTAGCGGGGAGGATGAGCAGTTCTTC.

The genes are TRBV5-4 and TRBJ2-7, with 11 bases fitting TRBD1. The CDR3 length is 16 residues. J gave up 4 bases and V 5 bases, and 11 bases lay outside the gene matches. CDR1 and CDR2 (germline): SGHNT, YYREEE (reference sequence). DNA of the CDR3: TGTGCCAGCAGTTCTACCGGGACAGGGGGTAGATACGAGCAGTACTTC. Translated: CASSSTGTGGRYEQYF.

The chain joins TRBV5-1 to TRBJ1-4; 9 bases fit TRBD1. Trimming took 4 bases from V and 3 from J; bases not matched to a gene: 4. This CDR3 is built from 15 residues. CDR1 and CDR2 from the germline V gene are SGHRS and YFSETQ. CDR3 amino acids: CASSVQGAANEKLFF. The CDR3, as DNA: TGCGCCAGCAGCGTACAGGGGGCAGCTAATGAAAAACTGTTTTTT.

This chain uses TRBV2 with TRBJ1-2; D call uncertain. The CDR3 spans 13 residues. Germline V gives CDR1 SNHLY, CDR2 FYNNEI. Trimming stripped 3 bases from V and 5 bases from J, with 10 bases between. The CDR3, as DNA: TGTGCCAGCAGTGAGGGTATTTCATATGGCTACACCTTC. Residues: CASSEGISYGYTF.

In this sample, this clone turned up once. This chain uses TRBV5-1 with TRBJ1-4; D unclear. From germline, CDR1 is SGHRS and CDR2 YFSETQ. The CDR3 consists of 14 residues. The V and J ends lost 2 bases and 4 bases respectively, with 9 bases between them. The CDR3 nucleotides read TGCGCCAGCAGCTTTTCTGGGATTAATGAAAAACTGTTTTTT. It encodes CASSFSGINEKLFF. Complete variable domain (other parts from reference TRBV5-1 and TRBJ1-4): KAGVTQTPRYLIKTRGQQVTLSCSPISGHRSVSWYQQTPGQGLQFLFEYFSETQRNKGNFPGRFSGRQFSNSRSEMNVSTLELGDSALYLCASSFSGINEKLFFGSGTQLSVL.

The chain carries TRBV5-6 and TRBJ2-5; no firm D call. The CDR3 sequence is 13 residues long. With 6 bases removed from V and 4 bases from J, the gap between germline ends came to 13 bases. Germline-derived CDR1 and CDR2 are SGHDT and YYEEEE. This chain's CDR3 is CASTLRLLETQYF. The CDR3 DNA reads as TGTGCCAGCACCTTAAGACTCTTAGAGACCCAGTACTTC.

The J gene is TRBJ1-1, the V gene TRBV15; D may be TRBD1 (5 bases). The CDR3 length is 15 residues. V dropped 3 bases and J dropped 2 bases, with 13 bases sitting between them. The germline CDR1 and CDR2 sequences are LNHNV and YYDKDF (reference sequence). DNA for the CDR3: TGTGCCACCAGCAGCCCATGGGGGGATAACACTGAAGCTTTCTTT. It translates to CATSSPWGDNTEAFF.

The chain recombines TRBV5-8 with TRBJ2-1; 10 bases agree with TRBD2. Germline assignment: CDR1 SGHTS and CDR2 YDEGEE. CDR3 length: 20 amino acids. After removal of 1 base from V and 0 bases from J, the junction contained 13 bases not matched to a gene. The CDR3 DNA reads TGTGCCAGCAGCTTGTGGGGTAGCGGGGGGCCCAATAGCTCCTACAATGAGCAGTTCTTC. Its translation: CASSLWGSGGPNSSYNEQFF.

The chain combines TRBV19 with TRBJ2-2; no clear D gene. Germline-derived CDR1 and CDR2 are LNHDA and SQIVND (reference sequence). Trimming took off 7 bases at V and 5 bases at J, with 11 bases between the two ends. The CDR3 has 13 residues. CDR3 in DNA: TGTGCCAGTAACACCGGTAGGACCGGGGAGCTGTTTTTT. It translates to CASNTGRTGELFF. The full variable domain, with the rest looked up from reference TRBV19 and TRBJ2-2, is DGGITQSPKYLFRKEGQNVTLSCEQNLNHDAMYWYRQDPGQGLRLIYYSQIVNDFQKGDIAEGYSVSREKKESFPLTVTSAQKNPTAFYLCASNTGRTGELFFGEGSRLTVL.

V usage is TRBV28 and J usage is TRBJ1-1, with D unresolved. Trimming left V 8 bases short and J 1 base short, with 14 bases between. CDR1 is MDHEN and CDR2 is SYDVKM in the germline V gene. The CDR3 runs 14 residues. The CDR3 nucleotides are TGTGCCAGCCGAAGGGAGGGCGAGAACACTGAAGCTTTCTTT. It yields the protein CASRREGENTEAFF.

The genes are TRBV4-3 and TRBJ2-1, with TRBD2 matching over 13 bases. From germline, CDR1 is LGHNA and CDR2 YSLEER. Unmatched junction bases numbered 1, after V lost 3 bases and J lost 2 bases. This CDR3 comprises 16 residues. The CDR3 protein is CASSHGLAGAYNEQFF. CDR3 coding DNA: TGCGCCAGCAGCCACGGACTAGCGGGGGCCTACAATGAGCAGTTCTTC.

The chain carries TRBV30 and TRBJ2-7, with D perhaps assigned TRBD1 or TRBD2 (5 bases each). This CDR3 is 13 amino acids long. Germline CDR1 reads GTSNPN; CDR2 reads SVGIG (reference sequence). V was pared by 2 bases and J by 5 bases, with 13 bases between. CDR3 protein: CAWSNPRGHEQYF. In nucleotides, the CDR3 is TGTGCCTGGAGTAACCCCCGGGGCCACGAGCAGTACTTC. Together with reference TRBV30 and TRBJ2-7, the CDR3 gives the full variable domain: SQTIHQWPATLVQPVGSPLSLECTVEGTSNPNLYWYRQAAGRGLQLLFYSVGIGQISSEVPQNLSASRPQDRQFILSSKKLLLSDSGFYLCAWSNPRGHEQYFGPGTRLTVT.

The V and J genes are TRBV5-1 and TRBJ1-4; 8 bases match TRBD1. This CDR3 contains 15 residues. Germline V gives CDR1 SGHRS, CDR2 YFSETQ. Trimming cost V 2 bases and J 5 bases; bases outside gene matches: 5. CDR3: CASSLLRGPNEKLFF. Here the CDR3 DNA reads TGCGCCAGCAGCTTACTCAGGGGGCCGAATGAAAAACTGTTTTTT. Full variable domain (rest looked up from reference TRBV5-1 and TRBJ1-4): KAGVTQTPRYLIKTRGQQVTLSCSPISGHRSVSWYQQTPGQGLQFLFEYFSETQRNKGNFPGRFSGRQFSNSRSEMNVSTLELGDSALYLCASSLLRGPNEKLFFGSGTQLSVL.

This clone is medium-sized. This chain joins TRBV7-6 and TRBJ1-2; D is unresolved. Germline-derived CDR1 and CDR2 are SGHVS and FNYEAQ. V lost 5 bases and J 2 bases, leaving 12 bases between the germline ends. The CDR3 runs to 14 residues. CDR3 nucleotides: TGTGCCAGCAGCCCGACGCACGAGAACTATGGCTACACCTTC. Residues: CASSPTHENYGYTF.

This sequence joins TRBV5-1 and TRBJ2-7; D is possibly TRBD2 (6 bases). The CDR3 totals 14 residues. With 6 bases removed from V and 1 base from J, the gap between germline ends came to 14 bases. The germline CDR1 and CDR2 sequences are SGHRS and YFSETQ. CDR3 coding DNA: TGCGCCAGCACGCGGGACGGACTTTCCTACGAGCAGTACTTC. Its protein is CASTRDGLSYEQYF.

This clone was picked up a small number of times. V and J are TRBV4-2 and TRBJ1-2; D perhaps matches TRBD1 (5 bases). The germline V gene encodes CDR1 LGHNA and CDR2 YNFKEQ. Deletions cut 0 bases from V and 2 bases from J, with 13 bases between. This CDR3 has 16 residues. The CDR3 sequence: CASSQDHRGLNYGYTF. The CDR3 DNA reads TGTGCCAGCAGCCAAGATCATAGGGGACTGAACTATGGCTACACCTTC.

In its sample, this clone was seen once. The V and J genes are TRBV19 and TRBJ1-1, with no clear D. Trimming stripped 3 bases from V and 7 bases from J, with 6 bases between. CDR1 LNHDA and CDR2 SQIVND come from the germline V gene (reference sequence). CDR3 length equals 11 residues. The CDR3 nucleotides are TGTGCCAGTAGTATCAGGAGTGAAGCTTTCTTT. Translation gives CASSIRSEAFF.

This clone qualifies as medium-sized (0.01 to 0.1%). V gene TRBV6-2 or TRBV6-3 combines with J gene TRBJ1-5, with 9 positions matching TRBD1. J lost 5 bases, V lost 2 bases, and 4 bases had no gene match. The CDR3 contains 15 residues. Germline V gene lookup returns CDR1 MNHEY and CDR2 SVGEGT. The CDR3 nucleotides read TGTGCCAGCAGTTACCCGACAGGGGGTGATCAGCCCCAGCATTTT. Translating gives CASSYPTGGDQPQHF.

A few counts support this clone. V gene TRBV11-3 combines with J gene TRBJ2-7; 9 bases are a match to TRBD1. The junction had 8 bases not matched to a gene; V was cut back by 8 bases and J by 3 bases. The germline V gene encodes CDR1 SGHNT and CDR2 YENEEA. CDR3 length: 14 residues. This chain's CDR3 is CASSPGQGIYEQYF. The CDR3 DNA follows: TGTGCCAGCTCCCCGGGACAGGGAATCTACGAGCAGTACTTC.

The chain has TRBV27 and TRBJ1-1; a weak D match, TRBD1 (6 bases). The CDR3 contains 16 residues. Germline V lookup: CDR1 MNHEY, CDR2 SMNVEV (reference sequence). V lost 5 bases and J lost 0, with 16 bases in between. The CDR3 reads CASSIISGQMNTEAFF. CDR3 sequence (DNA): TGTGCCAGCAGTATTATATCCGGACAGATGAACACTGAAGCTTTCTTT.

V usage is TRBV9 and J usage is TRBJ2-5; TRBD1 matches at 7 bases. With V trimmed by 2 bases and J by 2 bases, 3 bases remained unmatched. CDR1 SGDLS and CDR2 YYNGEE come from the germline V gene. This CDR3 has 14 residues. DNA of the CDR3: TGTGCCAGCAGCGTGGGACAGAGGCAAGAGACCCAGTACTTC. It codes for CASSVGQRQETQYF.

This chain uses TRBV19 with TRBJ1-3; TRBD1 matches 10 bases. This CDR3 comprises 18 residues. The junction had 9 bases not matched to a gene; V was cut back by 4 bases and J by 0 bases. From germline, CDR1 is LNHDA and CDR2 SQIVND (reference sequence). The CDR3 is CASSRPGQGPASGNTIYF. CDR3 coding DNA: TGTGCCAGTAGTAGGCCGGGACAGGGGCCAGCCTCTGGAAACACCATATATTTT.

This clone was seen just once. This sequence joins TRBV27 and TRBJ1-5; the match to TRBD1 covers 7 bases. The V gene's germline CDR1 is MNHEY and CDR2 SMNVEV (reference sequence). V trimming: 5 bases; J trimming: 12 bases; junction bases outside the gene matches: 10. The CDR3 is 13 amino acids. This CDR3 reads CASSPDRVRNQHF. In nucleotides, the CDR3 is TGTGCCAGCAGTCCAGACAGGGTTAGGAACCAGCATTTT.

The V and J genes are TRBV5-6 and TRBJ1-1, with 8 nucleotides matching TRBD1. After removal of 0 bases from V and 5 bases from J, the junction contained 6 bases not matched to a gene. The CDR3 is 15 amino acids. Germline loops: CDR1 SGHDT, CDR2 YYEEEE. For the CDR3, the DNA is TGTGCCAGCAGCTTGGAGGCCAGGGGGCAAACTGAAGCTTTCTTT. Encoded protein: CASSLEARGQTEAFF.

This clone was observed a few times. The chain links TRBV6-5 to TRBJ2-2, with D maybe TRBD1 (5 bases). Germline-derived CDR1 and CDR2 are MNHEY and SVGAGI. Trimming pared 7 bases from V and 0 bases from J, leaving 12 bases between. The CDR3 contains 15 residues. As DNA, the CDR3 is TGTGCCAGCAATTGGCGACAGACGAACACCGGGGAGCTGTTTTTT. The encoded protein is CASNWRQTNTGELFF.